What follows describes a single T cell receptor (beta chain). Its antigen is not identified. This specimen comes from a study of CD4 T cells in relation to SARS-CoV-2 and coronaviruses. Study as a whole: After 10 days of antigen culture, PBMC TCR beta CDR3s were sequenced.

Unexposed donor CD4+ T cells date from 2011-2018, before the COVID-19 pandemic. The cells were cultured for around ten days before CD4+ T cells were isolated. CDR3 length: 17 amino acids. Germline assignment: CDR1 SGHTA and CDR2 FQGNSA. V lost 5 bases, J lost 2 bases, and 19 bases lay in between. Data came from immunoSEQ multiplex PCR; TCRdb stores just in-frame clones and leaves some out. Of around 20,000 clones listed, around 80% were seen once; the top ten hold about 18%. The source is a human donor in good health. The V call is TRBV7-2, the J call TRBJ2-1; weak D call: TRBD1 (5 bases). Sequenced input: CD4+ T cells from PBMCs, cultured in vitro. The CDR3 DNA reads as TGTGCCAGCAGCGCGCCGGTTCAGGGTGATACCTACAATGAGCAGTTCTTC. Translation: CASSAPVQGDTYNEQFF.